These 27 T cell receptor beta chains originate from one sample sequenced in a study of identical twins. TCRdb independently ran MiXCR on the 5' RACE reads; one entry per CDR3 protein. The table lists 690,000 or so distinct CDR3 sequences, around 8.6% of them singletons. These data were also reused for a study on yellow fever vaccine responses in identical twins.

The sequencing sample was made of PBMCs. All receptors come from a woman under 30 in good health.

This clonotype was detected many times. The rearrangement links TRBV2 to TRBJ2-7; TRBD2 matches at 14 bases. The germline gives CDR1 SNHLY, CDR2 FYNNEI. The J segment lost 3 bases and the V segment lost 4 bases, leaving 2 bases of the junction unmatched. The CDR3 length is 15 residues. CDR3 loop: CASSATSGRVYEQYF. In DNA, the CDR3 is TGTGCCAGCAGTGCGACTAGCGGGAGGGTCTACGAGCAGTACTTC.

This clonotype appeared a few times. This chain connects TRBV20-1 to TRBJ2-7; the D call may be TRBD1 or TRBD2 (5 bases each). The V end lost 2 bases, the J end lost 3 bases, and 11 bases lay between the germline ends. The germline CDR1 and CDR2 sequences are DFQATT and SNEGSKA (reference sequence). There are 13 residues in the CDR3. CDR3 sequence reads: CSARQVGGYEQYF. Written as DNA, the CDR3 is TGCAGTGCTAGACAGGTTGGGGGCTACGAGCAGTACTTC.

The rearrangement links TRBV15 to TRBJ2-5; the D gene is possibly TRBD2 (6 bases). Germline CDR1 reads LNHNV; CDR2 reads YYDKDF (reference sequence). V dropped 1 base and J dropped 5 bases, with 11 bases sitting between them. The CDR3 length is 14 residues. In DNA, the CDR3 is TGTGCCACCAGCAGAGGGAGGGTCGAGGAGACCCAGTACTTC. Protein sequence: CATSRGRVEETQYF.

V and J are TRBV28 and TRBJ2-3; D remains unclear. The CDR3 is 14 residues long. Germline V gene data show CDR1 as MDHEN and CDR2 as SYDVKM. Trimming took 1 base from V and 1 from J, leaving 6 bases between them. The CDR3 reads CASSLLSGTDTQYF. The CDR3 DNA is TGTGCCAGCAGTTTATTGTCAGGCACAGATACGCAGTATTTT.

The chain couples TRBV27 to TRBJ2-7, with 12 bases aligning to TRBD2. Germline CDR1 reads MNHEY; CDR2 reads SMNVEV (reference sequence). V lost 5 bases and J lost 3; bases outside the gene matches: 5. The CDR3 length is 15 residues. In DNA form, the CDR3 reads TGTGCCAGCAGTCGACTAGCGGGAGTGAGCTACGAGCAGTACTTC. It codes for CASSRLAGVSYEQYF.

The J gene is TRBJ2-7, the V gene TRBV6-5, with D hard to call. The CDR3 covers 14 residues. The germline CDR1 and CDR2 sequences are MNHEY and SVGAGI. Between the trimmed V and J ends, which lost 0 bases and 2 bases, there was a span of 8 bases. Here the CDR3 reads CASSYSGQPYEQYF. In DNA form, the CDR3 reads TGTGCCAGCAGTTACTCCGGGCAGCCCTACGAGCAGTACTTC.

There are a few counts of this clonotype. One junction end does not reproduce the germline sequence, and a read error may be involved. The rearrangement links TRBV20-1 to TRBJ2-3; TRBD2 might be the D (6 bases). The CDR3 is 16 amino acids. CDR1 is DFQATT and CDR2 is SNEGSKA in the germline V gene (reference sequence). The CDR3 is CSARELSGPGTDTQYF. The CDR3 DNA is TGCAGTGCAAGAGAACTCAGCGGGCCGGGCACAGATACGCAGTATTTT.

This sequence joins TRBV18 and TRBJ1-4; D ambiguous. Per the germline V gene, CDR1 is KGHSH and CDR2 is LQKENI. V was clipped by 3 bases and J by 0 bases, with 8 bases between them. This CDR3 spans 15 amino acids. The CDR3 loop is CASSPGRTTNEKLFF. For the CDR3, the DNA is TGTGCCAGCTCACCTGGGAGAACAACTAATGAAAAACTGTTTTTT.

The J gene is TRBJ2-1, the V gene TRBV7-3; either TRBD1 or TRBD2 may supply D (7 bases each). The V end was cut by 3 bases, the J end by 7 bases, with 16 bases between. In germline, CDR1 is SGHTA, CDR2 FQGTGA. CDR3 length: 15 amino acids. Here the CDR3 DNA reads TGTGCCAGCAGCTTCAGGCAGGGGGGGAAAAATGAGCAGTTCTTC. It specifies CASSFRQGGKNEQFF.

In this sample, this clonotype turned up a few times. The chain joins TRBV3-1 to TRBJ1-3, with D hard to call. CDR1 is LGHDT, CDR2 YNNKEL, per germline (reference sequence). The length of the CDR3 is 13 residues. Trimming stripped 1 base from V and 7 bases from J, with 8 bases between. The CDR3 DNA is TGTGCCAGCAGCCAAGGGAGGCGGAACACCATATATTTT. Protein product: CASSQGRRNTIYF. Together with reference TRBV3-1 and TRBJ1-3, the CDR3 gives the full variable domain: DTAVSQTPKYLVTQMGNDKSIKCEQNLGHDTMYWYKQDSKKFLKIMFSYNNKELIINETVPNRFSPKSPDKAHLNLHINSLELGDSAVYFCASSQGRRNTIYFGEGSWLTVV.

This clonotype turned up a few times. The J gene is TRBJ2-1, the V gene TRBV28; 11 bases align to TRBD2. V lost 5 bases and J lost 4; bases outside the gene matches: 4. This CDR3 has 15 residues. Germline CDR1 and CDR2: MDHEN and SYDVKM. The chain's CDR3 is CASSIRTSGYNEQFF. The CDR3 coding sequence is TGTGCCAGCAGTATACGGACTAGCGGGTACAATGAGCAGTTCTTC.

CDR3 residues: CASSYSGDPHSYEQYF. DNA for the CDR3: TGTGCCAGCAGTTACTCGGGGGACCCTCATTCCTACGAGCAGTACTTC. The V call is TRBV6-2 or TRBV6-3, the J call TRBJ2-7, with D possibly called TRBD1 or TRBD2 (5 bases each). V gave up 0 bases and J gave up 1 base, with 13 bases separating them. Per the germline V gene, CDR1 is MNHEY and CDR2 is SVGEGT. This CDR3 is 16 amino acids long.

This clonotype was detected many times. The CDR3 DNA is TGTGCCAGCAGCCTGGATCGTACTGAAGCTTTCTTT. Translated: CASSLDRTEAFF. The chain recombines TRBV4-2 with TRBJ1-1; unclear D gene. The ends were cut back, 4 bases at V and 5 bases at J, with 8 bases in the middle. The length of the CDR3 is 12 residues. Germline-derived CDR1 and CDR2 are LGHNA and YNFKEQ.

This clonotype has ten or more counts. The chain joins TRBV27 to TRBJ1-1, with 9 bases fitting TRBD1. V lost 5 bases to trimming and J lost 1 base; unmatched junction nucleotides: 8. Germline CDR1 is MNHEY and CDR2 is SMNVEV (reference sequence). There are 16 residues in the CDR3. The CDR3 sequence is CASSQGTGSENTEAFF. The CDR3 nucleotides read TGTGCCAGCAGTCAGGGGACAGGGTCTGAGAACACTGAAGCTTTCTTT.

The chain combines TRBV28 with TRBJ2-5, with 8 bases fitting TRBD2. V was clipped by 3 bases and J by 2 bases; unmatched bases: 8. The germline CDR1 and CDR2 sequences are MDHEN and SYDVKM. The length of the CDR3 is 16 residues. The CDR3: CASSFSLADLQETQYF. CDR3 in DNA: TGTGCCAGCAGTTTTTCACTAGCGGATCTACAAGAGACCCAGTACTTC.

The rearrangement joins TRBV3-1 to TRBJ2-7; 8 nucleotides line up with TRBD2. J gave up 4 bases and V 2 bases, and 10 bases lay outside the gene matches. Per germline, CDR1 LGHDT and CDR2 YNNKEL (reference sequence). CDR3 size: 16 residues. The DNA of the CDR3 is TGTGCCAGCAGCCAAAGTAAAGGGACTAGGTCGTACGAGCAGTACTTC. Encoded protein: CASSQSKGTRSYEQYF.

This clonotype showed up just a few times. V gene TRBV10-3 combines with J gene TRBJ2-5; D is undetermined. This CDR3 is 13 amino acids long. Germline V gene lookup returns CDR1 ENHRY and CDR2 SYGVKD. Trimming removed 3 bases at V and 6 bases at J, with 11 bases between. CDR3 amino acids: CAISDTTAKTQYF. CDR3 DNA sequence: TGTGCCATCAGTGACACTACCGCTAAGACCCAGTACTTC.

This clonotype was found many times. This chain uses TRBV3-1 with TRBJ1-1, with D uncertain. The CDR3 loop spans 15 amino acids. V gave up 1 base and J gave up 5 bases, with 14 bases separating them. The germline V gene has CDR1 LGHDT and CDR2 YNNKEL (reference sequence). CDR3 sequence: CASSQGHIPRTEAFF. CDR3 nucleotides: TGTGCCAGCAGCCAAGGTCACATACCAAGGACTGAAGCTTTCTTT.

The V and J genes are TRBV30 and TRBJ2-1, with no clear D. CDR1 is GTSNPN, CDR2 SVGIG, per germline (reference sequence). This CDR3 has 13 amino acids. Trimming pared 5 bases from V and 3 bases from J, leaving 11 bases between. The CDR3 sequence is CAWVGMGYNEQFF. CDR3 bases: TGTGCCTGGGTGGGGATGGGCTACAATGAGCAGTTCTTC.

This clonotype was counted ten times or more. V gene TRBV7-6 combines with J gene TRBJ1-2, with D perhaps matching TRBD1 (5 bases). V gave up 1 base and J gave up 6 bases, with 12 bases separating them. The CDR3 runs to 14 residues. The germline V gene encodes CDR1 SGHVS and CDR2 FNYEAQ. The CDR3 DNA sequence: TGTGCCAGCAGCTTAGGAGGCTTAGGGGATGGCTACACCTTC. Translating it yields CASSLGGLGDGYTF.

In this sample, this clonotype turned up many times. The CDR3 region has the DNA TGTGCCAGCAGCCGGGACAGGTCCACAGATACGCAGTATTTT. It specifies CASSRDRSTDTQYF. V and J are TRBV12-3 or TRBV12-4 and TRBJ2-3, with 8 bases fitting TRBD1. Trimming at V came to 6 bases and at J to 2 bases, leaving 4 bases not matched to a gene. The CDR3 runs to 14 residues.

This clonotype showed up many times. The chain joins TRBV5-1 to TRBJ2-4, with TRBD1 matching over 10 bases. The germline CDR1 and CDR2 sequences are SGHRS and YFSETQ. V lost 0 bases and J lost 7; bases outside the gene matches: 4. The CDR3 runs 15 residues. The CDR3 nucleotides read TGCGCCAGCAGCTTGGACCCGGGACAGGGGAACATTCAGTACTTC. Its protein product is CASSLDPGQGNIQYF.

This clonotype was counted a few times. In DNA form, the CDR3 reads TGTGCCAGCAGTGAGATGGGACAGGGGTACGATCAGCCCCAGCATTTT. It is translated as CASSEMGQGYDQPQHF. The genes are TRBV25-1 and TRBJ1-5, with 10 bases identical to TRBD1. V gave up 3 bases and J gave up 5 bases; unmatched junction bases: 7. Per the germline V gene, CDR1 is MGHDK and CDR2 is SYGVNS. The CDR3 runs 16 residues.

This chain links TRBV29-1 with TRBJ2-7; 9 bases align to TRBD1. In germline, CDR1 is SQVTM, CDR2 ANQGSEA. Trimming took 1 base from V and 2 from J; bases not matched to a gene: 3. This CDR3 contains 14 residues. CDR3 sequence: CSVEGGQGTYEQYF. The CDR3 bases are TGCAGCGTTGAAGGGGGACAGGGTACCTACGAGCAGTACTTC.

This sequence joins TRBV6-2 or TRBV6-3 and TRBJ2-1; D is possibly TRBD2 (5 bases). The V end was cut by 0 bases, the J end by 4 bases, with 13 bases between. This CDR3 is built from 16 residues. Germline V gene lookup returns CDR1 MNHEY and CDR2 SVGEGT. The CDR3 DNA reads as TGTGCCAGCAGTTACTCGACCTGGACTTCATACAATGAGCAGTTCTTC. Its translation is CASSYSTWTSYNEQFF.

This chain joins TRBV12-3 or TRBV12-4 and TRBJ2-6, with TRBD1 matching 7 bases. Unmatched junction bases numbered 3, after V lost 6 bases and J lost 1 base. CDR3 length: 15 residues. CDR3: CASSWTGSGANVLTF. In DNA, the CDR3 is TGTGCCAGCAGCTGGACAGGTTCTGGGGCCAACGTCCTGACTTTC.

This clonotype was counted a few times. The gene calls are TRBV5-1 and TRBJ2-5, with D perhaps being TRBD1 or TRBD2 (5 bases each). Trimming took off 4 bases at V and 9 bases at J, with 16 bases between the two ends. This CDR3 region has 13 residues. Germline V lookup: CDR1 SGHRS, CDR2 YFSETQ. In DNA form, the CDR3 reads TGCGCCAGCAGCGTACGGGACGGTGGAGCCCAGTACTTC. This sequence encodes CASSVRDGGAQYF.